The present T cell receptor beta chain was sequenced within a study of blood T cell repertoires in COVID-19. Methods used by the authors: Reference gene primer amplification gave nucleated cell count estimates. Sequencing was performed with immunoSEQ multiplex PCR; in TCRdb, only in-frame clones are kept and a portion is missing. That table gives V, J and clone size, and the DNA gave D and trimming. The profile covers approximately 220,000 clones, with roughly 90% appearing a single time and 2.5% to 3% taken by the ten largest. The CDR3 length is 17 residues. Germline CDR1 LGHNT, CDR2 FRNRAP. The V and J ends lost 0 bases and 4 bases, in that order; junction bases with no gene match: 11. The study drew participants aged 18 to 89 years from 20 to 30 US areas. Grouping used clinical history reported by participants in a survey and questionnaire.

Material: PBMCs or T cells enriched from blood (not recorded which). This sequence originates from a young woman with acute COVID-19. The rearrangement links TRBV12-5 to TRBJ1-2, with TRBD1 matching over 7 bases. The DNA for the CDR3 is TGTGCTAGTGGTTTGGTACTAAGGGGGCGACCTCTCTATGGCTACACCTTC. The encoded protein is CASGLVLRGRPLYGYTF.